These T cell receptor beta chains were read from a single sample in a study of OX40 agonist ivuxolimab in advanced cancers. Assay used: immunoSEQ multiplex PCR; TCRdb lists only in-frame clones, some missing. The sample includes more than 65,000 clones, about nine tenths of them seen just once. Source: CD4+ or CD8+ T cells sorted from blood, taken in a trial of the OX40 agonist ivuxolimab. Receptors were obtained from an adult with an advanced solid tumor such as melanoma, head and neck, liver or kidney cancer. CDR3s include the opening cysteine and the closing phenylalanine or tryptophan. A D gene is named only where the DNA matches it firmly. Clone size is stated in some rows and not others, as once, few, many or a class when expanded.

clone size,J gene,D gene,V gene,CDR3 DNA,CDR3 protein
-,TRBJ2-5,TRBD1,TRBV11-3,TGTGCCAGCAGCTTAGATCAGGGAACAGGGGGCCGGGAGACCCAGTACTTC,CASSLDQGTGGRETQYF
-,TRBJ2-1,TRBD1,TRBV10-3,TGTGCCATCACCTCTGGGACAGGGGGATTAAATGAGCAGTTCTTC,CAITSGTGGLNEQFF
few,TRBJ2-1,TRBD1,TRBV28,TGTGCCAGCAGTTTGTTCGGGACAGGCGGATTCTTC,CASSLFGTGGFF
-,TRBJ2-5,-,TRBV4-1,TGCGCCAGCAGCCAAGGGGCGACCCAGTACTTC,CASSQGATQYF
few,TRBJ2-5,TRBD1,TRBV28,TGTGCCAGCATAGGCGCGGACAGGGGGAGCCAAGAGACCCAGTACTTC,CASIGADRGSQETQYF
-,TRBJ1-6,-,TRBV7-9,TGTGCCAGCAGCCACCTATGGCAGGGAGGGAATTCACCCCTCCACTTT,CASSHLWQGGNSPLHF
-,TRBJ2-7,-,TRBV5-1,TGCGCCAGCAGCTTTACAGGGAAGGGGGCCTACGAGCAGTACTTC,CASSFTGKGAYEQYF
-,TRBJ1-1,-,TRBV10-3,TGTGCCATCGGGGACGGGAACACTGAAGCTTTCTTT,CAIGDGNTEAFF
-,TRBJ2-5,-,TRBV18,TGTGCCAGCTCACCCCCCCCTGACGGAGAGACCCAGTACTTC,CASSPPPDGETQYF
-,TRBJ2-3,TRBD2,TRBV7-3,TGTGCCAGCAGTTTGTCGGGAGGGACAGATACGCAGTATTTT,CASSLSGGTDTQYF
once,TRBJ1-4,-,TRBV28,TGTGCCAGCAGTCCGTTGGGCCCCCAAGGGGAAAAACTGTTTTTT,CASSPLGPQGEKLFF
-,TRBJ2-2,TRBD2,TRBV11-3,TGTGCCAGCAGCTTATACGGAGCGGGGGACACCGGGGAGCTGTTTTTT,CASSLYGAGDTGELFF
-,TRBJ1-2,-,TRBV2,TGTGCCAGCTCGCGCAGGGAAAACTATGGCTACACCTTC,CASSRRENYGYTF
-,TRBJ1-1,-,TRBV21-1,TGTGCCAGCAGCAAACCCAAGTCAGCGGATGAAGCTTTCTTT,CASSKPKSADEAFF
-,TRBJ2-7,-,TRBV9,TGTGCCAGCAGCGTTCTAAGCGGAACGACCTACGAGCAGTACTTC,CASSVLSGTTYEQYF
-,TRBJ2-7,-,TRBV6-5,TGTGCCAGCAGTTACTTAGACGAGCAGTACTTC,CASSYLDEQYF
-,TRBJ1-3,TRBD1,TRBV5-1,TGCGCCAGCAGCTTGGACCCGACAGGGCGGCCCGGAAACACCATATATTTT,CASSLDPTGRPGNTIYF
-,TRBJ2-3,TRBD2,TRBV6-5,TGTGCCAGCAGGACGAGCGGGAGTGTAGTAGATACGCAGTATTTT,CASRTSGSVVDTQYF
few,TRBJ1-5,TRBD1,TRBV18,TGTGCCAGCTCATTCGACAGGGACCAGCCCCAGCATTTT,CASSFDRDQPQHF
-,TRBJ2-3,-,TRBV5-1,TGCGCCAGCAGCCCCCTCCAGGGTACAGATACGCAGTATTTT,CASSPLQGTDTQYF
-,TRBJ2-5,-,TRBV5-1,TGCGCCAGCAGCCCTGGGGGGGCGTGGGAGACCCAGTACTTC,CASSPGGAWETQYF
-,TRBJ2-3,-,TRBV7-9,TGTGCCAGCAGCCCAGAAACCGGGGGTAAGGAGTATTTT,CASSPETGGKEYF
-,TRBJ2-5,-,TRBV29-1,TGCAGCGTTGTTACCAGGGGTAGTCAAGAGACCCAGTACTTC,CSVVTRGSQETQYF
-,TRBJ2-7,-,TRBV15,TGTGCCACCAGCAGTGGACTTAACGGGCGCGGGGACGAGCAGTACTTC,CATSSGLNGRGDEQYF
-,TRBJ1-2,-,TRBV6-6,TGTGCCAGCAGTTTAAGAGGGGAAAATGGCTACACCTTC,CASSLRGENGYTF
once,TRBJ2-5,-,TRBV5-1,TGCGCCAGCAGCCTCAATCCTACGGGTGGGCGGACCCAGTACTTC,CASSLNPTGGRTQYF
-,TRBJ1-5,-,TRBV18,TGTGCCAGCTCACCTGGGGTCGGCAGCAATCAGCCCCAGCATTTT,CASSPGVGSNQPQHF
-,TRBJ2-7,-,TRBV20-1,TGCAGTGCTAGGCCTCGGGGCGAGCAGTACTTC,CSARPRGEQYF